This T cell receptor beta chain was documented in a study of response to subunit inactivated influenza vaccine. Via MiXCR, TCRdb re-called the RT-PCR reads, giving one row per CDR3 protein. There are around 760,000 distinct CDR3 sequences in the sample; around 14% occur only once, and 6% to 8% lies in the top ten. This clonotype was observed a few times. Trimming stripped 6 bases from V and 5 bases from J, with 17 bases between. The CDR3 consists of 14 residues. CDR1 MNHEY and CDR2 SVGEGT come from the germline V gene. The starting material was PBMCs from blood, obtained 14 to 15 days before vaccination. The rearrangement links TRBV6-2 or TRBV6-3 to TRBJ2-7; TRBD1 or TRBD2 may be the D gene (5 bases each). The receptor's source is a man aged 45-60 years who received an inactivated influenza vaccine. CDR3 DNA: TGTGCCAGCAGCGCCCGGGGCCTACGGAACGAGCAGTACTTC. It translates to CASSARGLRNEQYF.